The source of this T cell receptor (beta chain) is a study of human T cells and chemical hapten exposure. In the study overall: Variation in per-sample TCR yields came mainly from small pooled library volume differences.

It was unfractionated whole blood from which total RNA was extracted. TCRdb ran MiXCR on the 5' RACE reads and lists one entry per CDR3 protein. The sample includes tens of thousands of distinct CDR3 sequences, roughly 7.7% of them seen just once. V dropped 3 bases and J dropped 2 bases, with 11 bases sitting between them. This CDR3 is built from 13 residues. Per the germline V gene, CDR1 is DFQATT and CDR2 is SNEGSKA (reference sequence). The chain combines TRBV20-1 with TRBJ2-7; TRBD1 is a possible D gene (6 bases). The sequence came from a male donor in good health. In nucleotides, the CDR3 is TGCAGTGCTAGGGACAGTGAACCCTACGAGCAGTACTTC. Translation gives CSARDSEPYEQYF.